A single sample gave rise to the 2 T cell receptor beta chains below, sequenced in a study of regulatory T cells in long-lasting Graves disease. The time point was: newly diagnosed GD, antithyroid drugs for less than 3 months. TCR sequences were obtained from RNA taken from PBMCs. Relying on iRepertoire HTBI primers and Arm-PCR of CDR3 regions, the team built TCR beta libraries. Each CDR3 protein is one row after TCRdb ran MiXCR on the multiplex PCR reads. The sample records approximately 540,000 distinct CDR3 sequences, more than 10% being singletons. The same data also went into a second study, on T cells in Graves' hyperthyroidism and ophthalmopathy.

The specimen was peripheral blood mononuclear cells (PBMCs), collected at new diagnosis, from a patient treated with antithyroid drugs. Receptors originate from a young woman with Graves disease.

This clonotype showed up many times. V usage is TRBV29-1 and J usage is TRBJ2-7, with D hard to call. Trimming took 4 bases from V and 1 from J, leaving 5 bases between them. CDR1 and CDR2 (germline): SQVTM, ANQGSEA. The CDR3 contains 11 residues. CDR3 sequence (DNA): TGCAGCGTTGCAGGTTCCTACGAGCAGTACTTC. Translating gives CSVAGSYEQYF.

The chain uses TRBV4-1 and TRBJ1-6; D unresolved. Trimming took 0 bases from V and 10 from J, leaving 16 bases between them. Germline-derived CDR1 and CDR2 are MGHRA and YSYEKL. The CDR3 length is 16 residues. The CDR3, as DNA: TGCGCCAGCAGCCAAGACTTGACGAGTAAGCGGTCACCCCTCCACTTT. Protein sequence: CASSQDLTSKRSPLHF.